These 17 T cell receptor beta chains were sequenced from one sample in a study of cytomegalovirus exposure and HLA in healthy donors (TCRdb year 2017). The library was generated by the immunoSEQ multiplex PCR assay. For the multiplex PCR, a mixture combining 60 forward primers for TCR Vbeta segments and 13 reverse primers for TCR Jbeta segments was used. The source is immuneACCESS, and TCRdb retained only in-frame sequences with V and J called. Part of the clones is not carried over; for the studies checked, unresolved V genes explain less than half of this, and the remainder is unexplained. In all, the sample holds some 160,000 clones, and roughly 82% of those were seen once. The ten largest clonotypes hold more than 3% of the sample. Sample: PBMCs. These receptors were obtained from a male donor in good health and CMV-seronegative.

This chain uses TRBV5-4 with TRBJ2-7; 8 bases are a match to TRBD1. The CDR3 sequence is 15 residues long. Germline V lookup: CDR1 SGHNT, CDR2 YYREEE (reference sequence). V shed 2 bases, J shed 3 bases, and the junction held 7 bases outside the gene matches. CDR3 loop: CASSFLGTGNYEQYF. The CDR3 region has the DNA TGTGCCAGCAGCTTCCTTGGGACAGGCAACTACGAGCAGTACTTC.

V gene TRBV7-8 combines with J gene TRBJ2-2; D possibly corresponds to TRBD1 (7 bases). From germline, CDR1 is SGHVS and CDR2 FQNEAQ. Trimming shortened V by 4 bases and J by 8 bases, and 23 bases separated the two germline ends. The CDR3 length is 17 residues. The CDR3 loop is CASSSTGMAGSRGELFF. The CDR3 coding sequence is TGTGCCAGCAGCTCGACAGGGATGGCGGGATCGAGGGGGGAGCTGTTTTTT.

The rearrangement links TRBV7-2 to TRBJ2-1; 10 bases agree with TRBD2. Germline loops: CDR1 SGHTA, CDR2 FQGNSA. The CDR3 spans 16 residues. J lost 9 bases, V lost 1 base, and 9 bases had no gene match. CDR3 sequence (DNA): TGTGCCAGCAGCTTAGGCAGCGGGGGGGCCCAGGGTGAGCAGTTCTTC. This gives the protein CASSLGSGGAQGEQFF.

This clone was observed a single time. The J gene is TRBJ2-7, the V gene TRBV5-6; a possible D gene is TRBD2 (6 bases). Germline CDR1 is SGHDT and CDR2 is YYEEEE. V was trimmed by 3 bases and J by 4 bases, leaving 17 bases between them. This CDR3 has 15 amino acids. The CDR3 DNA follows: TGTGCCAGCAGCTGGGGGGACGACAACGAATACGAGCAGTACTTC. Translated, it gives CASSWGDDNEYEQYF.

For the CDR3, the DNA is TGTGCCATCCATGGGGGGAATAGCAATCAGCCCCAGCATTTT. Its protein is CAIHGGNSNQPQHF. The chain carries TRBV10-3 and TRBJ1-5, with D possibly matching TRBD1 (5 bases). V was cut by 8 bases and J by 0 bases, with 11 bases left in between. Germline CDR1 ENHRY, CDR2 SYGVKD. This CDR3 region has 14 residues.

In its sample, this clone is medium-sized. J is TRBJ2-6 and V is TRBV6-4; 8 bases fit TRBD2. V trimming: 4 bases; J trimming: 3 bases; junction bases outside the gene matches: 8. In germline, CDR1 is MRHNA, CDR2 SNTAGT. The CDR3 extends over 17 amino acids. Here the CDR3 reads CASSASGSGGGANVLTF. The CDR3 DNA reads TGTGCCAGCAGTGCAAGCGGGAGTGGAGGTGGGGCCAACGTCCTGACTTTC.

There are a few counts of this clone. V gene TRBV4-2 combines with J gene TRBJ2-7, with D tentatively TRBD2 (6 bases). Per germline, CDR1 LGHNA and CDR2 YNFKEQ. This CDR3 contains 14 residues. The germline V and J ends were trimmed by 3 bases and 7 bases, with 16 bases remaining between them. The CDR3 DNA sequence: TGTGCCAGCAGCCAGCCCGGGACGGAGGGGGAGCAGTACTTC. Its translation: CASSQPGTEGEQYF.

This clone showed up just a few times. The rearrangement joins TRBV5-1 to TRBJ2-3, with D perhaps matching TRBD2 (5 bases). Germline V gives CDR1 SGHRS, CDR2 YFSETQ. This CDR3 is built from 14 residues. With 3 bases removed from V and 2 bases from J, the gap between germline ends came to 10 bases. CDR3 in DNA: TGCGCCAGCAGCTGGCAGGAGGTCACAGATACGCAGTATTTT. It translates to CASSWQEVTDTQYF.

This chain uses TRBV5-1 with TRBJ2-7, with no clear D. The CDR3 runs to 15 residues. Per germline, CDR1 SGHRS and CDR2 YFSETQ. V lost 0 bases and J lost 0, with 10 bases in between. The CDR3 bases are TGCGCCAGCAGCTTGGCCCCTTCTAGCTCCTACGAGCAGTACTTC. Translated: CASSLAPSSSYEQYF.

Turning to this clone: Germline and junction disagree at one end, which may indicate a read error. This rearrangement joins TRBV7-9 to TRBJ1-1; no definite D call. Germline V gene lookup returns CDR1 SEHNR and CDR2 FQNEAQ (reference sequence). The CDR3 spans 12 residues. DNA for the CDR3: TGTTCCAGCAGCTTATCTTACACTGAAGCTTTCTTT. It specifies CSSSLSYTEAFF. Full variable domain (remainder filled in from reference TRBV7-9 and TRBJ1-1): DTGVSQNPRHKITKRGQNVTFRCDPISEHNRLYWYRQTLGQGPEFLTYFQNEAQLEKSRLLSDRFSAERPKGSFSTLEIQRTEQGDSAMYLCSSSLSYTEAFFGQGTRLTVV.

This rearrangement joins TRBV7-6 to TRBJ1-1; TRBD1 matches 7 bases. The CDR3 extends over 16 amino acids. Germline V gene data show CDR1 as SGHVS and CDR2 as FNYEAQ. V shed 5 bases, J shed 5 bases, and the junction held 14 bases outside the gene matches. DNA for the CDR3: TGTGCCAGCAGCCTAGGGGCAGGGGGAAGGGGTACTGAAGCTTTCTTT. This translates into CASSLGAGGRGTEAFF.

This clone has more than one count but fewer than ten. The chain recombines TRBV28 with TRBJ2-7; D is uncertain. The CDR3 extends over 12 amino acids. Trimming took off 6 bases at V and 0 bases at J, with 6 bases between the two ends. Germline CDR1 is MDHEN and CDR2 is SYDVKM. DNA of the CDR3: TGTGCCAGCAGCCCTAGCTCCTACGAGCAGTACTTC. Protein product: CASSPSSYEQYF.

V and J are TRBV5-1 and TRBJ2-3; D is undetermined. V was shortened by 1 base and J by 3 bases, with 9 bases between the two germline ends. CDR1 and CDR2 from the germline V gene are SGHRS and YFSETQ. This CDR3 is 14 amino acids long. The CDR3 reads CASSLSVETDTQYF. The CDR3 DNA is TGCGCCAGCAGCTTGTCGGTAGAAACAGATACGCAGTATTTT.

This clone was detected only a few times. The CDR3 DNA follows: TGTGCCAGCAGTGAAGCGCAAGGGGGGGCGCTAAACACCATATATTTT. It encodes CASSEAQGGALNTIYF. The chain couples TRBV2 to TRBJ1-3; D might be TRBD1 (6 bases). The V end lost 0 bases, the J end lost 6 bases, and 15 bases lay between the germline ends. The CDR3 length is 16 residues. Germline loops: CDR1 SNHLY, CDR2 FYNNEI.

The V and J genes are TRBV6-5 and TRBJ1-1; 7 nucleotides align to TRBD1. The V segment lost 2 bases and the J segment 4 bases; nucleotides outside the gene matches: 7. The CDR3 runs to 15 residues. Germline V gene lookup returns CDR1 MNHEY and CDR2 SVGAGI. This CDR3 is CASSYRATGATEAFF. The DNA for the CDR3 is TGTGCCAGCAGTTACAGGGCTACAGGGGCCACTGAAGCTTTCTTT.

CDR3 loop: CASLTTRTGSTEAFF. DNA of the CDR3: TGTGCCAGCCTTACCACAAGGACAGGGAGCACTGAAGCTTTCTTT. The gene calls are TRBV27 and TRBJ1-1, with 8 bases fitting TRBD1. The V gene end was trimmed by 8 bases and the J gene end by 4 bases; junction bases not matched to a gene: 12. Germline CDR1 MNHEY, CDR2 SMNVEV (reference sequence). The CDR3 runs to 15 residues.

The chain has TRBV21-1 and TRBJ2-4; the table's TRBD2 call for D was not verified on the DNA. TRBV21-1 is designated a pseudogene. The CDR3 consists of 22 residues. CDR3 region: CASSKKPPFVQRGARGKNIQYF. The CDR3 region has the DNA TGTGCCAGCAGCAAAAAGCCCCCCTTCGTACAGCGGGGGGCCCGGGGCAAAAACATTCAGTACTTC.